This T cell receptor (beta chain) was documented in a study of cytomegalovirus exposure and HLA in healthy donors. V shed 0 bases and J shed 1 base, with 10 bases lying between them. The CDR3 sequence is 15 residues long. Germline CDR1 reads SGHNT; CDR2 reads YYREEE (reference sequence). 60 Vbeta and 13 Jbeta primers were used in PCR. Generated by immunoSEQ multiplex PCR, the TCRdb table keeps only in-frame clones and is missing some. The sample's table shows 200,000 or so clones. All donors participated as healthy donors of bone marrow. The chain carries TRBV5-4 and TRBJ1-1, with D perhaps matching TRBD1 (5 bases). This TCR derives from a girl aged 2 to 10 in good health and CMV-seropositive. The sample consisted of PBMCs. The CDR3 nucleotides read TGTGCCAGCAGCTTGGAGGGGATAGGGAACACTGAAGCTTTCTTT. It is translated as CASSLEGIGNTEAFF. Full variable domain (rest looked up from reference TRBV5-4 and TRBJ1-1): ETGVTQSPTHLIKTRGQQVTLRCSSQSGHNTVSWYQQALGQGPQFIFQYYREEENGRGNFPPRFSGLQFPNYSSELNVNALELDDSALYLCASSLEGIGNTEAFFGQGTRLTVV.